One and the same sample provided the 22 T cell receptor beta chains below, sequenced in a study of T cells in Graves' hyperthyroidism and ophthalmopathy. The CDR3 regions of TCR beta were amplified from RNA transcripts. Carried out on the TCR CDR3, a first-round RT-PCR used the HTBI primer set. TCRdb passed the multiplex PCR reads through MiXCR, listing each CDR3 protein once. The sample consists of a few hundred thousand distinct CDR3 sequences, roughly 15% of them appearing once. The specimen was blood. Receptor source: a woman in her thirties with Graves' ophthalmopathy.

The gene calls are TRBV6-5 and TRBJ2-2; a weak D match, TRBD1 (6 bases). The germline V gene has CDR1 MNHEY and CDR2 SVGAGI. The CDR3 contains 14 residues. V dropped 2 bases and J dropped 3 bases, with 7 bases sitting between them. Here the CDR3 DNA reads TGTGCCAGCAGTTACGCAGGGGACACCGGGGAGCTGTTTTTT. This gives the protein CASSYAGDTGELFF.

This clonotype was observed at least ten times. The chain has TRBV28 and TRBJ1-1; D unresolved. The V and J ends lost 3 bases and 7 bases respectively, with 12 bases between them. Germline CDR1 reads MDHEN; CDR2 reads SYDVKM. The CDR3 length is 13 residues. The CDR3 nucleotides are TGTGCCAGCAGTTTGCAAGGAGCAGGTGAAGCTTTCTTT. Encoded protein: CASSLQGAGEAFF.

This clonotype has a count of ten or more. The genes are TRBV28 and TRBJ1-1; D ambiguous. The CDR3 loop spans 11 amino acids. Germline V lookup: CDR1 MDHEN, CDR2 SYDVKM. V lost 7 bases, J lost 3 bases, and 6 bases lay in between. The CDR3 loop is CASTTDTEAFF. CDR3 nucleotide sequence: TGTGCCAGCACTACGGACACTGAAGCTTTCTTT.

The rearrangement uses TRBV29-1 and TRBJ1-6, with a tentative D call TRBD1 (6 bases). This CDR3 has 14 amino acids. V lost 6 bases to trimming and J lost 7 bases, with 16 bases between them. Germline CDR1 is SQVTM and CDR2 is ANQGSEA. CDR3 sequence: CSVGYDRQNSPLHF. The CDR3, as DNA: TGCAGCGTCGGATACGACAGGCAAAATTCACCCCTCCACTTT.

Ten or more counts support this clonotype. The chain links TRBV24-1 to TRBJ1-2; D is unclear. The germline gives CDR1 KGHDR, CDR2 SFDVKD. V lost 9 bases, J lost 3 bases, and 13 bases lay in between. The CDR3 is made up of 13 amino acids. As DNA, the CDR3 is TGTGCCACCTCAGGACCGGCCGACTATGGCTACACCTTC. This encodes CATSGPADYGYTF.

The table lists this clonotype with many counts. The genes are TRBV4-2 and TRBJ2-5; D is unresolved. The CDR3 extends over 14 amino acids. Germline values: CDR1 LGHNA, CDR2 YNFKEQ. V dropped 1 base and J dropped 4 bases, with 10 bases sitting between them. The CDR3 DNA reads TGTGCCAGCAGCCAAGTGGGCTATCCAGAGACCCAGTACTTC. This encodes CASSQVGYPETQYF.

This clonotype was counted ten times or more. The chain couples TRBV6-5 to TRBJ1-2; D is unclear. V shed 0 bases and J shed 5 bases, with 16 bases lying between them. This CDR3 has 16 amino acids. Germline V gives CDR1 MNHEY, CDR2 SVGAGI. The CDR3 bases are TGTGCCAGCAGTTACTCGCTGACCCCGACGTTGTATGGCTACACCTTC. This sequence encodes CASSYSLTPTLYGYTF.

This clonotype was found many times. The gene calls are TRBV11-3 and TRBJ1-5; D not resolved. The V and J ends lost 2 bases and 3 bases respectively, with 14 bases between them. The CDR3 contains 16 residues. Germline CDR1 is SGHNT and CDR2 is YENEEA. CDR3 nucleotide sequence: TGTGCCAGCAGCTTACGGGGAAAGGGAGACAATCAGCCCCAGCATTTT. It is translated as CASSLRGKGDNQPQHF.

As for this clonotype: A much bigger clone sits one base away, suggesting this may be a read error. The chain joins TRBV6-6 to TRBJ1-1; the D is unclear. Germline CDR1 MNHNY, CDR2 SVGAGI (reference sequence). The length of the CDR3 is 15 residues. The CDR3 DNA follows: TGTGCCAGCAGATACTCACCGGGCACCATCACTGAAGCTTTCTTT. Translating it yields CASRYSPGTITEAFF.

This clonotype was observed many times. V and J are TRBV6-1 and TRBJ1-2; a possible D gene is TRBD1 (5 bases). In germline, CDR1 is MNHNS, CDR2 SASEGT. This CDR3 is 12 amino acids long. Trimming pared 6 bases from V and 7 bases from J, leaving 12 bases between. CDR3 in DNA: TGTGCCAGCAGCTACGGGGACTCTGGCTACACCTTC. This encodes CASSYGDSGYTF.

This clonotype was observed a few times. A much larger clonotype is one base distant, so this may be a read error. The V call is TRBV7-2, the J call TRBJ2-1; 10 bases match TRBD2. The V gene end was trimmed by 8 bases and the J gene end by 9 bases; junction bases not matched to a gene: 13. Germline values: CDR1 SGHTA, CDR2 FQGNSA. There are 15 residues in the CDR3. The CDR3 loop is CASGVLSGGAGEQFF. The CDR3, as DNA: TGTGCCAGCGGCGTACTGAGCGGGGGGGCCGGTGAGCAGTTCTTC.

V usage is TRBV2 and J usage is TRBJ1-5; 11 bases fit TRBD1. The germline gives CDR1 SNHLY, CDR2 FYNNEI. The CDR3 extends over 15 amino acids. Unmatched junction bases numbered 8, after V lost 7 bases and J lost 6 bases. CDR3 loop: CASIPDRGHGQPQHF. The CDR3 region has the DNA TGTGCCAGCATTCCGGACAGGGGGCACGGTCAGCCCCAGCATTTT. Combining the CDR3 with reference TRBV2 and TRBJ1-5 gives the whole variable domain EPEVTQTPSHQVTQMGQEVILRCVPISNHLYFYWYRQILGQKVEFLVSFYNNEISEKSEIFDDQFSVERPDGSNFTLKIRSTKLEDSAMYFCASIPDRGHGQPQHFGDGTRLSIL.

This clonotype has a count of ten or more. The chain combines TRBV28 with TRBJ1-4; a possible D gene is TRBD1 (5 bases). Trimming took 3 bases from V and 0 from J, leaving 5 bases between them. CDR3 length: 14 residues. CDR1 and CDR2 from the germline V gene are MDHEN and SYDVKM. The CDR3 DNA reads as TGTGCCAGCAGTTTCAGGGCAACTAATGAAAAACTGTTTTTT. It specifies CASSFRATNEKLFF.

The rearrangement links TRBV19 to TRBJ2-6, with a tentative D call TRBD1 (6 bases). The CDR3 spans 15 residues. The V gene's germline CDR1 is LNHDA and CDR2 SQIVND (reference sequence). The V and J ends lost 8 bases and 0 bases respectively, with 11 bases between them. The CDR3 region is CASGDKPSGANVLTF. The CDR3 region has the DNA TGTGCCAGTGGGGACAAACCCTCTGGGGCCAACGTCCTGACTTTC.

This clonotype was seen more than once but under ten times. The chain couples TRBV28 to TRBJ1-6; no definite D call. Trimming took off 3 bases at V and 0 bases at J, with 9 bases between the two ends. The V gene's germline CDR1 is MDHEN and CDR2 SYDVKM. The CDR3 is 16 residues long. In nucleotides, the CDR3 is TGTGCCAGCAGTTTGGCGGGGAGCTCCTATAATTCACCCCTCCACTTT. The encoded protein is CASSLAGSSYNSPLHF.

The V call is TRBV5-4, the J call TRBJ1-6, with D maybe TRBD1 (5 bases). This CDR3 is built from 16 residues. The V gene's germline CDR1 is SGHNT and CDR2 YYREEE (reference sequence). V was pared by 4 bases and J by 7 bases, with 18 bases between. This CDR3 reads CASSRGDLLLNSPLHF. In DNA form, the CDR3 reads TGTGCCAGCAGCCGGGGCGACCTCCTTCTAAATTCACCCCTCCACTTT. The whole variable domain, remainder taken from reference TRBV5-4 and TRBJ1-6, is ETGVTQSPTHLIKTRGQQVTLRCSSQSGHNTVSWYQQALGQGPQFIFQYYREEENGRGNFPPRFSGLQFPNYSSELNVNALELDDSALYLCASSRGDLLLNSPLHFGNGTRLTVT.

On this clonotype: An end of the junction differs from the germline gene, which may be a read error. V and J are TRBV4-1 and TRBJ2-5; 8 nucleotides line up with TRBD2. Germline CDR1 is MGHRA and CDR2 is YSYEKL. This CDR3 is 16 amino acids long. Here the CDR3 DNA reads TGCGTCAGCAGCCAAGACAAGCGGGGGACCCAAGAGACCCAGTACTTC. Protein product: CVSSQDKRGTQETQYF.

This clonotype was observed at least ten times. The CDR3 reads CASSSRLAESTDTQYF. CDR3 in DNA: TGTGCCAGCAGTTCCCGGCTAGCGGAGAGCACAGATACGCAGTATTTT. The chain employs TRBV27 and TRBJ2-3; 7 bases map to TRBD2. With 4 bases clipped from V and 0 bases from J, the junction kept 7 bases outside the gene matches. Germline V gene sequence: CDR1 MNHEY, CDR2 SMNVEV (reference sequence). This CDR3 spans 16 amino acids.

The V call is TRBV7-9, the J call TRBJ2-6; TRBD1 agrees at 7 bases. Germline V gene lookup returns CDR1 SEHNR and CDR2 FQNEAQ (reference sequence). The CDR3 runs 15 residues. V was clipped by 5 bases and J by 13 bases; unmatched bases: 14. CDR3 sequence reads: CASSQTDRHPGVLTF. CDR3 nucleotide sequence: TGTGCCAGCAGCCAGACGGACAGGCACCCAGGGGTCCTGACTTTC.

The sample holds a few counts of this clonotype. This chain connects TRBV28 to TRBJ1-1, with D uncertain. V dropped 7 bases and J dropped 0 bases, with 9 bases sitting between them. Germline V gene lookup returns CDR1 MDHEN and CDR2 SYDVKM. This CDR3 is built from 13 residues. CDR3 protein: CASIREVNTEAFF. The CDR3 DNA reads as TGTGCCAGCATTCGGGAGGTGAACACTGAAGCTTTCTTT. Drawing the rest from reference TRBV28 and TRBJ1-1, the complete variable domain is DVKVTQSSRYLVKRTGEKVFLECVQDMDHENMFWYRQDPGLGLRLIYFSYDVKMKEKGDIPEGYSVSREKKERFSLILESASTNQTSMYLCASIREVNTEAFFGQGTRLTVV.

This clonotype appeared many times. This chain uses TRBV14 with TRBJ2-5; no reliable D call. V shed 2 bases and J shed 5 bases, with 12 bases lying between them. Germline values: CDR1 SGHDN, CDR2 FVKESK. The CDR3 has 14 amino acids. The CDR3 spells CASSQWGSQETQYF. The CDR3 nucleotides read TGTGCCAGCAGCCAATGGGGATCCCAGGAGACCCAGTACTTC. Full variable domain (remainder filled in from reference TRBV14 and TRBJ2-5): EAGVTQFPSHSVIEKGQTVTLRCDPISGHDNLYWYRRVMGKEIKFLLHFVKESKQDESGMPNNRFLAERTGGTYSTLKVQPAELEDSGVYFCASSQWGSQETQYFGPGTRLLVL.

A word on this clonotype: Given a much more abundant clone one base away, this may be a read error. V gene TRBV6-1 combines with J gene TRBJ1-6; 7 bases map to TRBD1. Germline CDR1 is MNHNS and CDR2 is SASEGT. CDR3 length equals 17 residues. CDR3 in DNA: TGTTCCAGCAGGAACTACAGGGGTCATGTGGCTAGATCACCCCTCCACTTT. Translated, it gives CSSRNYRGHVARSPLHF.